This is a list of T cell receptor beta chains from one sample in a study of OX40 agonist ivuxolimab in advanced cancers. The table came from immunoSEQ multiplex PCR; TCRdb's copy has only in-frame clones and leaves some out. The sample has 70,000 or so clones, more than 70% seen once; the top ten hold around 2%. The sample here was CD4+ or CD8+ T cells sorted from blood, taken in a trial of the OX40 agonist ivuxolimab. These receptors came from an adult with an advanced solid tumor such as melanoma, head and neck, liver or kidney cancer. The CDR3 runs from the conserved cysteine through the conserved F or W. A D gene is named only where the DNA matches it firmly. Clone size is not always given. Where it is, it says once, few, many or a class for expanded clones.

clone size: NA; D gene: NA; V gene: TRBV7-2; J gene: TRBJ2-1; CDR3 protein: CASSFPSGYNEQFF; CDR3 DNA: TGTGCCAGCAGCTTCCCCTCTGGTTACAATGAGCAGTTCTTC
clone size: NA; D gene: NA; V gene: TRBV5-1; J gene: TRBJ2-1; CDR3 protein: CASSLRVDSQGNEQFF; CDR3 DNA: TGCGCCAGCAGCTTGCGCGTGGACTCCCAAGGCAATGAGCAGTTCTTC
clone size: NA; D gene: NA; V gene: TRBV5-8; J gene: TRBJ2-2; CDR3 protein: CASSLAVRGTGELFF; CDR3 DNA: TGTGCCAGCAGCTTGGCCGTCAGGGGCACCGGGGAGCTGTTTTTT
clone size: NA; D gene: NA; V gene: TRBV4-1; J gene: TRBJ2-5; CDR3 protein: CASSQAAGFQETQYF; CDR3 DNA: TGCGCCAGCAGCCAAGCGGCAGGGTTTCAAGAGACCCAGTACTTC
clone size: NA; D gene: TRBD1; V gene: TRBV16; J gene: TRBJ2-7; CDR3 protein: CASSQWGQGAQYEQYF; CDR3 DNA: TGTGCCAGCAGCCAATGGGGACAGGGGGCGCAATACGAGCAGTACTTC
clone size: NA; D gene: NA; V gene: TRBV5-1; J gene: TRBJ1-1; CDR3 protein: CASSLAEGAEAFF; CDR3 DNA: TGCGCCAGCAGCTTGGCCGAGGGAGCTGAAGCTTTCTTT
clone size: NA; D gene: NA; V gene: TRBV5-4; J gene: TRBJ2-5; CDR3 protein: CASSGGKGETQYF; CDR3 DNA: TGTGCCAGCAGCGGTGGGAAGGGGGAGACCCAGTACTTC
clone size: NA; D gene: NA; V gene: TRBV27; J gene: TRBJ1-3; CDR3 protein: CASSERGSSGNTIYF; CDR3 DNA: TGTGCCAGCAGTGAACGTGGATCCTCTGGAAACACCATATATTTT
clone size: NA; D gene: TRBD1; V gene: TRBV30; J gene: TRBJ2-1; CDR3 protein: CACRQGAGNEQFF; CDR3 DNA: TGTGCCTGCCGACAGGGGGCTGGTAATGAGCAGTTCTTC
clone size: NA; D gene: NA; V gene: TRBV28; J gene: TRBJ1-2; CDR3 protein: CASTSSNYGYTF; CDR3 DNA: TGTGCCAGCACCAGCTCTAACTATGGCTACACCTTC
clone size: NA; D gene: NA; V gene: TRBV7-6; J gene: TRBJ1-1; CDR3 protein: CASSLTRQGEAFF; CDR3 DNA: TGTGCCAGCAGCCTAACCAGGCAGGGTGAAGCTTTCTTT
clone size: NA; D gene: TRBD2; V gene: TRBV14; J gene: TRBJ2-7; CDR3 protein: CASSRLAGAAEQYF; CDR3 DNA: TGTGCCAGCAGCCGGCTAGCGGGAGCCGCCGAGCAGTACTTC
clone size: NA; D gene: TRBD1; V gene: TRBV28; J gene: TRBJ1-2; CDR3 protein: CASAGQANYGYTF; CDR3 DNA: TGTGCCAGCGCTGGACAGGCTAACTATGGCTACACCTTC
clone size: NA; D gene: TRBD1; V gene: TRBV5-1; J gene: TRBJ1-6; CDR3 protein: CASSGQGNGNSPLHF; CDR3 DNA: TGCGCCAGCAGCGGACAGGGGAATGGGAATTCACCCCTCCACTTT
clone size: NA; D gene: NA; V gene: TRBV28; J gene: TRBJ2-2; CDR3 protein: CASSLNTGELFF; CDR3 DNA: TGTGCCAGCAGCCTTAACACCGGGGAGCTGTTTTTT
clone size: few; D gene: NA; V gene: TRBV28; J gene: TRBJ1-1; CDR3 protein: CASNPTGRNTEAFF; CDR3 DNA: TGTGCCAGCAACCCTACAGGGAGGAACACTGAAGCTTTCTTT
clone size: NA; D gene: NA; V gene: TRBV30; J gene: TRBJ1-1; CDR3 protein: CAWREKGDMNTEAFF; CDR3 DNA: TGTGCCTGGAGGGAAAAGGGGGACATGAACACTGAAGCTTTCTTT
clone size: NA; D gene: TRBD1; V gene: TRBV30; J gene: TRBJ1-6; CDR3 protein: CAWLQGGRSPLHF; CDR3 DNA: TGTGCCTGGCTCCAGGGGGGCCGCTCACCCCTCCACTTT
clone size: NA; D gene: NA; V gene: TRBV5-5; J gene: TRBJ1-1; CDR3 protein: CASSLAPARNTEAFF; CDR3 DNA: TGTGCCAGCAGCTTGGCCCCCGCCAGGAACACTGAAGCTTTCTTT
clone size: NA; D gene: NA; V gene: TRBV6-1; J gene: TRBJ2-2; CDR3 protein: CASSALGGFLGGGELFF; CDR3 DNA: TGTGCCAGCAGTGCCCTAGGGGGATTCCTGGGTGGAGGGGAGCTGTTTTTT
clone size: NA; D gene: NA; V gene: TRBV7-9; J gene: TRBJ2-7; CDR3 protein: CASSLFMRVGYEQYF; CDR3 DNA: TGTGCCAGCAGCTTGTTCATGAGGGTGGGCTACGAGCAGTACTTC
clone size: NA; D gene: NA; V gene: TRBV27; J gene: TRBJ2-5; CDR3 protein: CASFAETQYF; CDR3 DNA: TGTGCCAGCTTTGCCGAGACCCAGTACTTC
clone size: NA; D gene: TRBD1; V gene: TRBV19; J gene: TRBJ2-1; CDR3 protein: CASSIESGGSYNEQFF; CDR3 DNA: TGTGCCAGTAGTATAGAATCAGGGGGCAGCTACAATGAGCAGTTCTTC
clone size: NA; D gene: NA; V gene: TRBV2; J gene: TRBJ2-5; CDR3 protein: CASNIQGGGGETQYF; CDR3 DNA: TGTGCCAGCAACATACAGGGCGGAGGAGGAGAGACCCAGTACTTC